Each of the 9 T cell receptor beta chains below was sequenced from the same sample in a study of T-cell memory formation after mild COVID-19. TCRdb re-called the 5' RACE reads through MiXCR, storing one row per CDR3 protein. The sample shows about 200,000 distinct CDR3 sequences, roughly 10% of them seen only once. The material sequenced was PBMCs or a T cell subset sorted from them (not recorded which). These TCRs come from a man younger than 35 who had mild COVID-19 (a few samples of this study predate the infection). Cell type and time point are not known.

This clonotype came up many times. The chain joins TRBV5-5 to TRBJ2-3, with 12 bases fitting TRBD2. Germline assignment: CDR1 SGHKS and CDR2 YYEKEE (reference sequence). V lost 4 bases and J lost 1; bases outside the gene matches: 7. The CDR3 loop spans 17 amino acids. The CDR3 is CASSPARTSGGTDTQYF. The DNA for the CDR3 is TGTGCCAGCAGCCCGGCGCGGACTAGCGGGGGCACAGATACGCAGTATTTT.

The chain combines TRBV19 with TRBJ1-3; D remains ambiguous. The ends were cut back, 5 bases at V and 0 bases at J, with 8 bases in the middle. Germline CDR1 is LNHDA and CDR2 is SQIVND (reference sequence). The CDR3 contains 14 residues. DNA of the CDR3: TGTGCCAGTAGTGCCACGCTCTCTGGAAACACCATATATTTT. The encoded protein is CASSATLSGNTIYF.

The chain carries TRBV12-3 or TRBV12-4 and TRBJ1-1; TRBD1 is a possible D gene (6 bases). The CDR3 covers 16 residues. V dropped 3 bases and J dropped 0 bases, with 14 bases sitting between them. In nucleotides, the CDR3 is TGTGCCAGCAGTTTTCGGAGCAGGGGACTGAACACTGAAGCTTTCTTT. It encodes CASSFRSRGLNTEAFF.

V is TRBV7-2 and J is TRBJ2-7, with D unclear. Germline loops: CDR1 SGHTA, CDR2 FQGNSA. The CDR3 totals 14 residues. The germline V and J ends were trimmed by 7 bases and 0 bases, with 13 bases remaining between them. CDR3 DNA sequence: TGTGCCAGCACCAGGAACTCCTACTCCTACGAGCAGTACTTC. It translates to CASTRNSYSYEQYF.

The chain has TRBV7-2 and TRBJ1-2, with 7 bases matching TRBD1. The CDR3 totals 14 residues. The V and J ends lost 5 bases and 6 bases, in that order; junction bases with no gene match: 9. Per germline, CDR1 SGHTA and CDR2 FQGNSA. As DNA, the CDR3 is TGTGCCAGCAGCACCACGACAGGGACCCATGGCTACACCTTC. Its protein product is CASSTTTGTHGYTF.

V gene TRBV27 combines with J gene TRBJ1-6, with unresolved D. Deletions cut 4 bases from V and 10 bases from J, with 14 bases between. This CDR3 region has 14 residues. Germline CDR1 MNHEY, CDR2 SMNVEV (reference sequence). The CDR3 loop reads CASSYRGIVSPLHF. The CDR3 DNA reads TGTGCCAGCAGTTATCGGGGTATTGTCTCACCCCTCCACTTT.

Written as DNA, the CDR3 is TGTGCCAGCAGGAACTCCGGGACCGGCGAGCAGTACTTC. Its translation: CASRNSGTGEQYF. V usage is TRBV12-3 or TRBV12-4 and J usage is TRBJ2-7; TRBD1 or TRBD2 may be the D gene (5 bases each). V was pared by 6 bases and J by 6 bases, with 15 bases between. The CDR3 runs 13 residues.

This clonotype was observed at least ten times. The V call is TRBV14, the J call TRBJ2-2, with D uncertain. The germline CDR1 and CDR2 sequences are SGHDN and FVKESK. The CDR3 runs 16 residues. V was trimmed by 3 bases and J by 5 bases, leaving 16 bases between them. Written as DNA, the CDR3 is TGTGCCAGCAGCCACATTATCGCCTCGGAAACCGGGGAGCTGTTTTTT. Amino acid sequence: CASSHIIASETGELFF.

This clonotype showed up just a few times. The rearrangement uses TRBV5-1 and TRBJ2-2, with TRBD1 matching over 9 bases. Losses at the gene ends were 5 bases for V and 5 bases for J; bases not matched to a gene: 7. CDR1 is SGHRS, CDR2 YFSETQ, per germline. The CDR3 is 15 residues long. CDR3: CASSFGGQGTGELFF. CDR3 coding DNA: TGCGCCAGCAGTTTTGGTGGACAGGGGACCGGGGAGCTGTTTTTT.